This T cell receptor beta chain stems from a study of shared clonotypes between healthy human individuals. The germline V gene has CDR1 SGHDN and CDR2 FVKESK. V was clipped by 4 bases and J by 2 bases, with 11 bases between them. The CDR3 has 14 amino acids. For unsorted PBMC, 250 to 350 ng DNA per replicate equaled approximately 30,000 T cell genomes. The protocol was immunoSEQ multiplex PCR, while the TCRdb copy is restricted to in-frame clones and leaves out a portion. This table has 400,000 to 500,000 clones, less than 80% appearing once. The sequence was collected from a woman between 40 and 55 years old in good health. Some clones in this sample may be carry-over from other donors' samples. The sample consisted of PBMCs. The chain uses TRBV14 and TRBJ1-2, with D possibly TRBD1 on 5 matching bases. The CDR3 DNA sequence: TGTGCCAGCAGCCTTTGGGGGGACAACTATGGCTACACCTTC. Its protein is CASSLWGDNYGYTF.